This is a list of T cell receptor beta chains from one sample in a study of CD8 T cells in Susac syndrome. TCRdb itself ran the immunoSEQ multiplex PCR reads through MiXCR, one entry per CDR3 protein. Of around 190,000 distinct CDR3 sequences listed, 85% to 95% are singletons. Sequencing was done on a sample of CD4+ T cells from PBMCs. The receptors shown here come from a human donor in good health. The CDR3 runs from the conserved cysteine through the conserved F or W. A D gene is named only where the DNA matches it firmly. For some rows the clone size is stated as once, few or many, or as a class when expanded; others skip it.

j_call	clone_size	v_call	d_call	cdr3_nt	cdr3_aa
TRBJ2-5	once	TRBV6-5	.	TGTGCCAGCAGTTACCAAGGGGGAGCGGAGACCCAGTACTTC	CASSYQGGAETQYF
TRBJ2-5	.	TRBV6-5	.	TGTGCCAGCAGTTACTCATGGTCTAGCCAAGAGACCCAGTACTTC	CASSYSWSSQETQYF
TRBJ2-3	once	TRBV9	.	TGTGCCAGCAGCGTAGCCCCAGGGGGGACAGATACGCAGTATTTT	CASSVAPGGTDTQYF
TRBJ1-2	.	TRBV28	TRBD1	TGTGCCAGCAGTCCGCTGACAGGGATTAGCTATGGCTACACCTTC	CASSPLTGISYGYTF
TRBJ1-6	.	TRBV20-1	.	TGCAGTGGCGGCGCGAAAACTATGGGGTCACCCCTCCACTTT	CSGGAKTMGSPLHF
TRBJ2-1	.	TRBV28	TRBD2	TGTGCCAGCCGAAGCGGGGGGCTCTACAATGAGCAGTTCTTC	CASRSGGLYNEQFF
TRBJ2-2	once	TRBV19	TRBD1	TGTGCCAGTAGTATAGATGGGACAGGGGGCAACACCGGGGAGCTGTTTTTT	CASSIDGTGGNTGELFF
TRBJ2-7	once	TRBV12-3/TRBV12-4	.	TGTGCCAGCAGACCTACAGGGCAAGTCTACGAGCAGTACTTC	CASRPTGQVYEQYF
TRBJ2-4	.	TRBV6-1	.	TGTGCCAGCAGCCCTCGGTCTCAGGGTCATGCCAAAAACATTCAGTACTTC	CASSPRSQGHAKNIQYF
TRBJ2-3	.	TRBV19	TRBD1	TGTGCCAGTAGTCCACCCGACAGGGCGGTCGAAGATACGCAGTATTTT	CASSPPDRAVEDTQYF
TRBJ1-5	.	TRBV24-1	.	TGTGCCACCAGTGACCCGACGGGAAAATACAATCAGCCCCAGCATTTT	CATSDPTGKYNQPQHF
TRBJ1-4	.	TRBV11-2	.	TGTGCCAGCAGCTTAGCCGGACCTGGTGAAAAACTGTTTTTT	CASSLAGPGEKLFF
TRBJ1-4	.	TRBV7-9	.	TGTGCCAGCAGCTTAGGTTCCGGAGGCGACGAAAAACTGTTTTTT	CASSLGSGGDEKLFF
TRBJ1-4	once	TRBV5-6	TRBD1	TGTGCCAGCAGCCCCATGGGACAGGGAGTCGGAAAACTGTTTTTT	CASSPMGQGVGKLFF
TRBJ1-2	.	TRBV28	TRBD1	TGTGCCAGCCGTGACAGGGCACATGGCTACACCTTC	CASRDRAHGYTF
TRBJ1-6	.	TRBV3-1	.	TGTGCCAGCAGCCGACGGGACGGAAATTCACCCCTCCACTTT	CASSRRDGNSPLHF
TRBJ1-1	.	TRBV3-1	.	TGTGCCAGCAGCCCATGGGGCTCGGAAGCTTTCTTT	CASSPWGSEAFF
TRBJ2-3	.	TRBV7-2	.	TGTGCCAGCAGCCGTTTTGCCGATACGCAGTATTTT	CASSRFADTQYF
TRBJ1-5	once	TRBV18	TRBD1	TGTGCCAGCTCACCAATGGGACAGGGCAATCAGCCCCAGCATTTT	CASSPMGQGNQPQHF
TRBJ2-3	.	TRBV29-1	TRBD2	TGCAGCGTTGGCGGGGGGGCAGATACGCAGTATTTT	CSVGGGADTQYF
TRBJ1-3	.	TRBV7-9	.	TGTGCCAGCAGCCTAGACTGGACTGGAAACACCATATATTTT	CASSLDWTGNTIYF
TRBJ1-2	.	TRBV7-9	.	TGTGCCAGCAGCTTAACCCTCAGGCTTGAGTCCAGAGCTTATGGCTACACCTTC	CASSLTLRLESRAYGYTF
TRBJ2-3	.	TRBV6-5	.	TGTGCCAGCAGTTCCCTAGGGGGGTTATGGGCAGATACGCAGTATTTT	CASSSLGGLWADTQYF
TRBJ2-5	once	TRBV5-1	.	TGCGCCAGCAGACCGGGCCCAGGCTCCAGGACCCAGTACTTC	CASRPGPGSRTQYF
TRBJ2-7	once	TRBV27	.	TGTGCCAGCAGTATCGACAGATTATACGAGCAGTACTTC	CASSIDRLYEQYF
TRBJ2-3	once	TRBV24-1	.	TGTGCCACCAGTCACTTGGGGGGAGATACGCAGTATTTT	CATSHLGGDTQYF
TRBJ2-2	.	TRBV12-3/TRBV12-4	TRBD1	TGTGCCAGCAGTCCCCTTCCCGGACAGGGTCCTCCAACCGGGGAGCTGTTTTTT	CASSPLPGQGPPTGELFF
TRBJ1-1	.	TRBV7-3	TRBD1	TGTGCCAGCAGCTCCGGCTCTTCGGCAGGGGGAAAAACTGAAGCTTTCTTT	CASSSGSSAGGKTEAFF
TRBJ2-5	.	TRBV15	.	TGTGCCACCAGCAGATCGGGTGAGACCCAGTACTTC	CATSRSGETQYF
TRBJ1-5	.	TRBV24-1	.	TGTGCCACCAGTGATACGGGGGGTCAGCCCCAGCATTTT	CATSDTGGQPQHF
TRBJ2-2	.	TRBV5-6	.	TGTGCCAGCAGCCGGAGGGTGGGACTGCTAACCGGGGAGCTGTTTTTT	CASSRRVGLLTGELFF
TRBJ2-5	.	TRBV7-6	TRBD2	TGTGCCAGCAGCTCATTAGCGAGCGGGGGCCAAGAGACCCAGTACTTC	CASSSLASGGQETQYF
TRBJ1-1	.	TRBV15	.	TGTGCCACCAGCAGGCCGACAGGGAACACTGAAGCTTTCTTT	CATSRPTGNTEAFF
TRBJ2-7	.	TRBV7-2	.	TGTGCCAGCAGCCCTCCGACCTACGAGCAGTACTTC	CASSPPTYEQYF
TRBJ1-2	.	TRBV3-1	.	TGTGCCAGCAGCCAAGAAGCAGTCCTTAACTATGGCTACACCTTC	CASSQEAVLNYGYTF
TRBJ1-2	.	TRBV28	.	TGTGCCAGCAGTTCCCCCCAAGGTGGCGTAAGAAGGCAGGGCTACACCTTC	CASSSPQGGVRRQGYTF
TRBJ2-3	.	TRBV5-1	.	TGCGCCAGCAGCTTGATGGATCCTCGGGATACGCAGTATTTT	CASSLMDPRDTQYF
TRBJ2-3	.	TRBV25-1	.	TGTGCCAGCAGAGGGGGGGCAGGGGGGGCAGATACGCAGTATTTT	CASRGGAGGADTQYF
TRBJ1-5	.	TRBV6-2/TRBV6-3	TRBD1	TGTGCCAGCAGTTCGACAGGGGGCAGTCAGCCCCAGCATTTT	CASSSTGGSQPQHF
TRBJ2-7	.	TRBV29-1	.	TGCAGCGTTGAATCGCCGGGATCTCGAGGGCTCTACGAGCAGTACTTC	CSVESPGSRGLYEQYF
TRBJ2-6	once	TRBV11-1	TRBD2	TGTGCCAGCAGCCGGACTAGCGGGGGACCGTCCTTCGCCTCTGGGGCCAACGTCCTGACTTTC	CASSRTSGGPSFASGANVLTF
TRBJ1-2	.	TRBV7-3	.	TGTGCCAGCAGCCCTCCGCTGGGCTATGGCTACACCTTC	CASSPPLGYGYTF
TRBJ1-1	.	TRBV7-2	.	TGTGCCAGCAGCTTAGCCTCGGGAGGGGTCATGAACACTGAAGCTTTCTTT	CASSLASGGVMNTEAFF
TRBJ1-1	.	TRBV7-2	.	TGTGCCAGCAGCCCAAAGGGCACAGGTCGCATGAACACTGAAGCTTTCTTT	CASSPKGTGRMNTEAFF
TRBJ1-3	.	TRBV6-5	.	TGTGCCAGCAGTTACCGAGCCGGAAACACCATATATTTT	CASSYRAGNTIYF
TRBJ2-5	.	TRBV11-1	.	TGTGCCAGCACCCTACGGCCAGGGGTGTGGGAGACCCAGTACTTC	CASTLRPGVWETQYF
TRBJ1-4	.	TRBV28	.	TGTGCCAGCAGTTTAACGGGGTTGGCTAATGAAAAACTGTTTTTT	CASSLTGLANEKLFF
TRBJ2-3	.	TRBV9	TRBD2	TGTGCCAGCAGCGTAGATAGCGGGGGGCCCACAGATACGCAGTATTTT	CASSVDSGGPTDTQYF
TRBJ2-5	.	TRBV5-1	.	TGCGCCAGCAGCTTGGCCCCGCGGGGGCCAAGGGAGACCCAGTACTTC	CASSLAPRGPRETQYF
TRBJ1-2	.	TRBV19	TRBD1	TGTGCCAGTAGCCCCTCCGGGACAGCCTTTAACTATGGCTACACCTTC	CASSPSGTAFNYGYTF
TRBJ1-3	.	TRBV24-1	TRBD1	TGTGCCACCAGTGATATGGCCAGGGGGCATGACACCATATATTTT	CATSDMARGHDTIYF
TRBJ1-1	few	TRBV6-1	.	TGTGCCAGCAGTCGAGTCTCCGGAGGGGTGAAGTGGGGCACTGAAGCTTTCTTT	CASSRVSGGVKWGTEAFF
TRBJ1-2	.	TRBV10-3	.	TGTGCCATCAGTGAGCCGGGGGCTATCTATGGCTACACCTTC	CAISEPGAIYGYTF